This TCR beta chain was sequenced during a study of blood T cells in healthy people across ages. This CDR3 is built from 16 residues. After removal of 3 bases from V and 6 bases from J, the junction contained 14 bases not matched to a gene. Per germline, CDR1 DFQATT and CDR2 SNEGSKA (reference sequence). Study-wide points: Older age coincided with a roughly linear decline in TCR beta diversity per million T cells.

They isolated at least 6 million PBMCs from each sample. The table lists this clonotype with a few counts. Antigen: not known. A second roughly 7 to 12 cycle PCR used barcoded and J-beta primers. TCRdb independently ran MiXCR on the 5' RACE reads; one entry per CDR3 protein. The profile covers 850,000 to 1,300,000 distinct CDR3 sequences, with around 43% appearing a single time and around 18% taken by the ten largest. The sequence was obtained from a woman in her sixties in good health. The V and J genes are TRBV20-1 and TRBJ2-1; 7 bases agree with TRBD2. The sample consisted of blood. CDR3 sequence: CSARPPQRGKANEQFF. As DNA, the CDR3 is TGCAGTGCTAGGCCCCCCCAGCGGGGAAAAGCCAATGAGCAGTTCTTC.